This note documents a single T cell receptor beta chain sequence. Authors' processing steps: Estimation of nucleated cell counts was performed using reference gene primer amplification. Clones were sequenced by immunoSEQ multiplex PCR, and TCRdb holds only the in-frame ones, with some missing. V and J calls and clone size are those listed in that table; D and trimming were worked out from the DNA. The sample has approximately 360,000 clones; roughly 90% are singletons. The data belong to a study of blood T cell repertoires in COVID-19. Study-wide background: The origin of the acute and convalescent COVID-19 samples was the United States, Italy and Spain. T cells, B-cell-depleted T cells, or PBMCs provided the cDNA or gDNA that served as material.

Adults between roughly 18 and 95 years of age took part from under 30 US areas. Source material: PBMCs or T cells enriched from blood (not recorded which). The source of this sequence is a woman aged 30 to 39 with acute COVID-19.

CDR3 protein: CASSPKPRDRGYEQYF. CDR3 nucleotide sequence: TGCGCCAGCAGCCCCAAACCCCGGGACAGGGGCTACGAGCAGTACTTC. The V call is TRBV5-1, the J call TRBJ2-7; 10 bases line up with TRBD1. In germline, CDR1 is SGHRS, CDR2 YFSETQ. The CDR3 contains 16 residues. Trimming took 4 bases from V and 3 from J; bases not matched to a gene: 10.